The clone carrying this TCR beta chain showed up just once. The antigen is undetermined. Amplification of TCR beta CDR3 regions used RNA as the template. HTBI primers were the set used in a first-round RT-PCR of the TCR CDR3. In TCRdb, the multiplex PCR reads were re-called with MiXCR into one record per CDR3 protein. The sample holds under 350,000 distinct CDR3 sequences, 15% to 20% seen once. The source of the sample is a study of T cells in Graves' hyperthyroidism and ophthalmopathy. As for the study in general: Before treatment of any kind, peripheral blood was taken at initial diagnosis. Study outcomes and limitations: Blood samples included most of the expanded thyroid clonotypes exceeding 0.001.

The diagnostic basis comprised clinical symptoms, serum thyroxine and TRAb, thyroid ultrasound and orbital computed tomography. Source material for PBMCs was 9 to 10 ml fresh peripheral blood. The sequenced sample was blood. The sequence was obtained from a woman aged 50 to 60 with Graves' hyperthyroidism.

This chain's CDR3 is CASSSSRALGYF. Written as DNA, the CDR3 is TGTGCCAGCAGTTCCTCCCGGGCCCTGGGGTATTTT. This chain joins TRBV6-9 and TRBJ2-3; D remains ambiguous. V was shortened by 4 bases and J by 14 bases, with 16 bases between the two germline ends. This CDR3 is built from 12 residues. Germline-derived CDR1 and CDR2 are MNHGY and SVAAGI.